The sequence of this TCR beta chain was determined in a study of cytotoxic CD8 clonotypes in ibrutinib-treated CLL (dated by TCRdb to about 2021). About the investigation overall: The cohort had 11 relapsed/refractory and roughly 14 treatment-naive patients; 17 to 18 were IGHV unmutated. Responses were partial in around 25 patients and complete in 2; after median about 68 months follow-up, roughly 14 stayed in remission and roughly twelve progressed. The response samples were drawn at a median of around eleven months into treatment, with a range of roughly 6 to 40 months. Samples averaged about 260,000 productive templates and 90,000 to 100,000 productive rearrangements. Of the 90 or so participants in the trial, approximately 25 had longitudinal samples available. Cryopreserved peripheral blood mononuclear cells were collected at three points: before therapy, at response, and at either sustained remission or disease progression. All remission and progressive disease samples were collected while patients were still receiving ibrutinib.

A MiSeq instrument was used for deep resolution sequencing, which targeted depths ranging from 1 in 1 million up to 1 in 200,000 T cells, with coverage averaging 10x for each clonotype. The immunoSEQ hsTCRB Kit was used to generate TCR beta libraries. Per the original workflow: The data were analyzed with ImmunoSEQ Analyzer and ImmunoSEQ Data Assistant, and V, D and J gene assignments followed IMGT definitions. Clonality was computed as one minus normalized Shannon entropy of productive rearrangement frequencies, ranging from 0 to 1. Public clonotype analysis was restricted to overrepresented clonotypes comprising at least 0.05% of each patient's repertoire. Thirteen age-matched healthy donor repertoires from immuneACCESS were used as controls for clonality. As stored in TCRdb, this immuneACCESS dataset retains in-frame rearrangements with V and J assigned. A fraction of the clones does not appear; measured against another copy, unresolved V genes explain less than half of the discrepancy, and the remainder lacks a known reason. V and J calls and clone size are copied from that table; D and trimming were computed from the DNA. The sample table lists about 92,000 clones, roughly three quarters of them with a count of one. The ten largest make up around 24% of the sample.

Of note for this clone: No cognate antigen has been identified for it. No clone much larger than this one lies a single base away; base qualities are absent.

The time point label of this sample denotes: less than 30 months on ibrutinib. For TCR beta library preparation, approximately 1.9 micrograms of genomic DNA was extracted from cryopreserved PBMCs. High-throughput TCR beta sequencing was performed on longitudinal blood samples from CLL patients receiving ibrutinib monotherapy. The patients took part in an open-label, single-center phase 2 trial of ibrutinib monotherapy. Study-level results and caveats: At baseline, clonality was higher than in age-matched healthy donors and showed a strong correlation with circulating CD8+ T-cell counts. Public clonotypes were rare and either shrank or stayed stable during treatment, and the rise in clonality at ibrutinib response reflected expansion of private clonotypes. At ibrutinib response clonality went up, during sustained remission it held steady, and at progression it dropped back toward baseline. Lymph node repertoires were not examined, and the timing of sampling was not matched between patients in sustained remission and those whose disease progressed.

The sample in question was PBMCs, obtained after 24 months of ibrutinib treatment. The TCR was taken from a human donor with chronic lymphocytic leukemia.

The CDR3 has the sequence CASSIVVGGKDNSPLHF. The DNA sequence is as follows: TGTGCCAGTAGTATCGTCGTTGGGGGAAAAGATAATTCACCCCTCCACTTT. The V gene is TRBV19 and the J gene is TRBJ1-6; a weak D assignment points to TRBD1 (5 bases agree). CDR3 length: 17 amino acids, cysteine to phenylalanine. Of all the DNA, just the CDR3 is kept, 51 bases in frame from base 1. V gives up 3 bases and J gives up 5 bases, and the segment between their germline ends measures 17 bases. The germline V gene (reference sequence) provides CDR1 LNHDA and CDR2 SQIVND.